These 31 T cell receptor beta chains originate from one sample sequenced in a study of cytomegalovirus exposure and HLA in healthy donors (dated by TCRdb to the late 2010s). Library construction relied on the immunoSEQ multiplex PCR assay. For the multiplex PCR, a mixture combining 60 forward primers for TCR Vbeta segments and 13 reverse primers for TCR Jbeta segments was used. Not all clones reach the TCRdb copy of this immuneACCESS table, which keeps in-frame sequences only. Checked studies attribute under half of the gap to unresolved V genes and leave the rest unexplained. In all, the sample holds about 64,000 clones, and roughly 85% of those were seen once. Clones ranked in the top ten supply around 10% of the sample. Sequencing was carried out using PBMCs. The receptor source for this set is a female donor in good health and CMV-seronegative.

This clone was detected only a few times. The chain uses TRBV28 and TRBJ2-7, with 7 bases fitting TRBD1. The V gene end was trimmed by 6 bases and the J gene end by 2 bases; junction bases not matched to a gene: 4. The CDR3 loop spans 13 amino acids. Germline V gives CDR1 MDHEN, CDR2 SYDVKM. CDR3 loop: CASSRDSTYEQYF. Written as DNA, the CDR3 is TGTGCCAGCAGCCGGGACAGTACCTACGAGCAGTACTTC.

The chain combines TRBV15 with TRBJ1-1; D possibly corresponds to TRBD1 (5 bases). The CDR3 extends over 14 amino acids. V lost 0 bases, J lost 6 bases, and 11 bases lay in between. CDR1 is LNHNV, CDR2 YYDKDF, per germline (reference sequence). The CDR3 spells CATSRESSGSEAFF. As DNA, the CDR3 is TGTGCCACCAGCAGAGAGTCGTCAGGGTCTGAAGCTTTCTTT.

The V and J genes are TRBV21-1 and TRBJ1-5; TRBD1, the D gene given by the table, was not confirmed from the DNA. TRBV21-1 is a recognized pseudogene. The CDR3 is 15 amino acids. CDR3 residues: CASSLQGVKDQPQHF. CDR3 DNA: TGTGCCAGCAGCCTACAGGGGGTTAAAGATCAGCCCCAGCATTTT.

This sequence joins TRBV5-4 and TRBJ1-2, with 7 bases that match TRBD1. CDR1 and CDR2 from the germline V gene are SGHNT and YYREEE (reference sequence). V lost 1 base to trimming and J lost 2 bases; unmatched junction nucleotides: 5. This CDR3 contains 15 residues. The CDR3 DNA sequence: TGTGCCAGCAGCTTGACAGGGGAAAGAAACTATGGCTACACCTTC. It translates to CASSLTGERNYGYTF.

The V gene is TRBV7-8, the J gene TRBJ2-7; the match to TRBD1 covers 7 bases. From germline, CDR1 is SGHVS and CDR2 FQNEAQ. J gave up 5 bases and V 8 bases, and 12 bases lay outside the gene matches. The CDR3 spans 14 residues. In DNA form, the CDR3 reads TGTGCCAGCTTCACCTATAGGACAGGAGACGAGCAGTACTTC. This codes for CASFTYRTGDEQYF.

The chain employs TRBV2 and TRBJ2-1; D gene ambiguous. The length of the CDR3 is 12 residues. CDR1 and CDR2 from the germline V gene are SNHLY and FYNNEI. V was trimmed by 5 bases and J by 9 bases, leaving 11 bases between them. CDR3 DNA: TGTGCCAGCAGTCTTATACAAAGTGAGCAGTTCTTC. Translating gives CASSLIQSEQFF.

The genes are TRBV5-1 and TRBJ2-7; tentative D call: TRBD2 (5 bases). Germline V CDR1 and CDR2: SGHRS, YFSETQ. Trimming cost V 4 bases and J 3 bases, with 17 bases left between them. This CDR3 contains 15 residues. In nucleotides, the CDR3 is TGCGCCAGCAGCCGGGTTGGAGGCAACCTCTACGAGCAGTACTTC. Amino acid sequence: CASSRVGGNLYEQYF.

This chain joins TRBV2 and TRBJ2-7; TRBD1 agrees at 7 bases. Germline values: CDR1 SNHLY, CDR2 FYNNEI. The CDR3 has 12 residues. Unmatched junction bases numbered 3, after V lost 7 bases and J lost 3 bases. The CDR3 loop is CASNYRGYEQYF. The DNA for the CDR3 is TGTGCCAGCAACTACAGGGGCTACGAGCAGTACTTC. Together with reference TRBV2 and TRBJ2-7, the CDR3 gives the full variable domain: EPEVTQTPSHQVTQMGQEVILRCVPISNHLYFYWYRQILGQKVEFLVSFYNNEISEKSEIFDDQFSVERPDGSNFTLKIRSTKLEDSAMYFCASNYRGYEQYFGPGTRLTVT.

A remark on this clone: This CDR3 fails to terminate in the conserved phenylalanine or tryptophan, so it likely reflects a read error. The J gene is TRBJ1-2, the V gene TRBV30; D unclear. Germline assignment: CDR1 GTSNPN and CDR2 SVGIG (reference sequence). The V end was cut by 7 bases, the J end by 7 bases, with 16 bases between. The CDR3 totals 12 residues. The CDR3: CASSVEGFGYTL. CDR3 DNA sequence: TGTGCCTCCTCGGTTGAGGGTTTTGGCTACACCCTC.

This sequence joins TRBV6-5 and TRBJ1-4; no definite D call. Trimming took off 7 bases at V and 2 bases at J, with 14 bases between the two ends. The length of the CDR3 is 15 residues. Germline CDR1 MNHEY, CDR2 SVGAGI. The CDR3 sequence is CASTLRRGTNEKLFF. CDR3 nucleotides: TGTGCCAGCACACTTCGGAGAGGGACTAATGAAAAACTGTTTTTT.

V gene TRBV6-6 combines with J gene TRBJ2-7; tentative D call: TRBD1 (6 bases). Trimming shortened V by 4 bases and J by 2 bases, and 9 bases separated the two germline ends. The CDR3 length is 13 residues. Germline V CDR1 and CDR2: MNHNY, SVGAGI (reference sequence). CDR3 sequence (DNA): TGTGCCAGCAGTTGGGACAAAACCTACGAGCAGTACTTC. Translation: CASSWDKTYEQYF.

The gene calls are TRBV6-6 and TRBJ2-7; maybe TRBD1 (7 bases). The V end was cut by 2 bases, the J end by 4 bases, with 15 bases between. The germline V gene encodes CDR1 MNHNY and CDR2 SVGAGI (reference sequence). The CDR3 contains 15 residues. The CDR3: CASSYPQGGSYEQYF. The CDR3 DNA reads as TGTGCCAGCAGTTACCCCCAGGGGGGTAGTTACGAGCAGTACTTC.

The V call is TRBV5-1, the J call TRBJ2-7, with 7 nucleotides matching TRBD2. V shed 3 bases and J 3 bases; nucleotides not matched to a gene: 6. The CDR3 has 14 amino acids. CDR1 and CDR2 (germline): SGHRS, YFSETQ. This CDR3 is CASSSRGGDYEQYF. CDR3 in DNA: TGCGCCAGCAGCTCGCGGGGAGGGGACTACGAGCAGTACTTC.

The chain combines TRBV11-2 with TRBJ2-7; TRBD1 is a possible D gene (6 bases). The CDR3 is 17 residues long. V was cut by 5 bases and J by 2 bases, with 22 bases left in between. Germline V gene data show CDR1 as SGHAT and CDR2 as FQNNGV. The CDR3 DNA sequence: TGTGCCAGCAGCGACGAAATGACTGGACAGAGAGCCTACGAGCAGTACTTC. Residues: CASSDEMTGQRAYEQYF.

The chain joins TRBV27 to TRBJ1-2; D ambiguous. V dropped 5 bases and J dropped 4 bases, with 14 bases sitting between them. This CDR3 region has 14 residues. The germline V gene has CDR1 MNHEY and CDR2 SMNVEV (reference sequence). CDR3 DNA sequence: TGTGCCAGCAGTCCTGCAGGCGCCCTCTATGGCTACACCTTC. Amino acid sequence: CASSPAGALYGYTF.

This clone has just a few counts. This sequence joins TRBV7-8 and TRBJ1-5, with D hard to call. CDR3 length equals 14 residues. V was pared by 1 base and J by 11 bases, with 15 bases between. Per the germline V gene, CDR1 is SGHVS and CDR2 is FQNEAQ. The CDR3 sequence is CASSLVQMDWAQHF. DNA for the CDR3: TGTGCCAGCAGCTTAGTCCAAATGGACTGGGCCCAGCATTTT.

The chain recombines TRBV11-3 with TRBJ1-1; tentative D call: TRBD1 (5 bases). Per germline, CDR1 SGHNT and CDR2 YENEEA. Trimming took 5 bases from V and 3 from J, leaving 10 bases between them. This CDR3 region has 13 residues. The CDR3 reads CASSLDTYTEAFF. CDR3 in DNA: TGTGCCAGCAGCCTGGACACCTACACTGAAGCTTTCTTT.

The chain employs TRBV5-1 and TRBJ2-7; 12 bases fit TRBD1. CDR3 length: 16 residues. The V and J ends lost 0 bases and 8 bases, in that order; junction bases with no gene match: 9. Germline CDR1 is SGHRS and CDR2 is YFSETQ. In DNA form, the CDR3 reads TGCGCCAGCAGCTTGGGACCGCAGGGACAGGGGGCTAAGCAGTACTTC. The encoded protein is CASSLGPQGQGAKQYF. Variable domain in full (rest from reference TRBV5-1 and TRBJ2-7): KAGVTQTPRYLIKTRGQQVTLSCSPISGHRSVSWYQQTPGQGLQFLFEYFSETQRNKGNFPGRFSGRQFSNSRSEMNVSTLELGDSALYLCASSLGPQGQGAKQYFGPGTRLTVT.

J is TRBJ2-5 and V is TRBV5-1; 9 bases match TRBD2. V was clipped by 1 base and J by 5 bases; unmatched bases: 3. Germline V gene lookup returns CDR1 SGHRS and CDR2 YFSETQ. This CDR3 region has 14 residues. This CDR3 is CASSLTSGSETQYF. CDR3 in DNA: TGCGCCAGCAGCTTGACTAGCGGGTCTGAGACCCAGTACTTC.

The gene calls are TRBV7-2 and TRBJ2-2; 12 positions agree with TRBD1. J gave up 5 bases and V 5 bases, and 9 bases lay outside the gene matches. From germline, CDR1 is SGHTA and CDR2 FQGNSA. CDR3 length equals 17 residues. CDR3 protein: CASSHRRDRGRTGELFF. CDR3 coding DNA: TGTGCCAGCAGCCATCGCCGGGACAGGGGGCGGACCGGGGAGCTGTTTTTT.

The chain recombines TRBV6-1 with TRBJ2-7; a possible D gene is TRBD1 (6 bases). The ends were cut back, 1 base at V and 3 bases at J, with 13 bases in the middle. The CDR3 is made up of 15 amino acids. From germline, CDR1 is MNHNS and CDR2 SASEGT. The CDR3 sequence is CASSEVTGQYYEQYF. CDR3 DNA sequence: TGTGCCAGCAGTGAAGTAACAGGACAGTACTACGAGCAGTACTTC.

This sequence joins TRBV10-1 and TRBJ2-3, with D unresolved. Germline CDR1 is WNHNN and CDR2 is SYGVQD (reference sequence). Deletions cut 0 bases from V and 8 bases from J, with 9 bases between. The CDR3 is 13 residues long. In nucleotides, the CDR3 is TGCGCCAGCAGTGAGTCGTTGGAGCGTACGCAGTATTTT. Protein product: CASSESLERTQYF.

The chain carries TRBV27 and TRBJ2-2, with 11 bases lining up with TRBD1. Trimming at V came to 7 bases and at J to 6 bases, leaving 7 bases not matched to a gene. This CDR3 has 15 amino acids. The germline gives CDR1 MNHEY, CDR2 SMNVEV (reference sequence). The CDR3 DNA follows: TGTGCCAGCACCTACGGACAGGGGGCTGCCGGGGAGCTGTTTTTT. It encodes CASTYGQGAAGELFF.

CDR3 amino acids: CASSVSAGGPGEQFF. The CDR3 coding sequence is TGTGCCAGCAGCGTTTCAGCGGGAGGGCCCGGTGAGCAGTTCTTC. The V gene is TRBV9, the J gene TRBJ2-1, with 10 bases matching TRBD2. The junction had 8 bases not matched to a gene; V was cut back by 2 bases and J by 9 bases. The length of the CDR3 is 15 residues. CDR1 is SGDLS and CDR2 is YYNGEE in the germline V gene.

This rearrangement joins TRBV28 to TRBJ1-5, with 8 bases lining up with TRBD1. The germline gives CDR1 MDHEN, CDR2 SYDVKM. J lost 7 bases, V lost 8 bases, and 4 bases had no gene match. The CDR3 covers 12 residues. CDR3 in DNA: TGTGCCAGCTCAGGGGGCAGACAGCCCCAGCATTTT. Its translation: CASSGGRQPQHF.

This sequence joins TRBV4-3 and TRBJ2-7, with 7 positions matching TRBD1. After removal of 0 bases from V and 5 bases from J, the junction contained 7 bases not matched to a gene. The CDR3 is 15 residues long. The germline CDR1 and CDR2 sequences are LGHNA and YSLEER. The CDR3 reads CASSQDTGANNEQYF. Written as DNA, the CDR3 is TGCGCCAGCAGCCAAGATACAGGGGCCAACAACGAGCAGTACTTC.

CDR3 loop: CASSQGGTDSGNTIYF. CDR3 nucleotide sequence: TGTGCCAGCAGCCAGGGCGGGACAGACTCTGGAAACACCATATATTTT. The V gene is TRBV4-2, the J gene TRBJ1-3, with 7 bases lining up with TRBD1. V dropped 3 bases and J dropped 0; count of bases not matched to a gene: 5. The germline V gene has CDR1 LGHNA and CDR2 YNFKEQ. The CDR3 has 16 amino acids.

The rearrangement uses TRBV5-8 and TRBJ1-2, with D unresolved. CDR1 is SGHTS, CDR2 YDEGEE, per germline. Between the trimmed V and J ends, which lost 0 bases and 0 bases, there was a span of 12 bases. The CDR3 is made up of 16 amino acids. Here the CDR3 DNA reads TGTGCCAGCAGCTTGGCCGGACTCATCGCTAACTATGGCTACACCTTC. Amino acids: CASSLAGLIANYGYTF.

The chain carries TRBV19 and TRBJ1-2; possibly TRBD1 for D (6 bases). V shed 3 bases and J shed 4 bases, with 12 bases lying between them. The CDR3 extends over 14 amino acids. Germline CDR1 LNHDA, CDR2 SQIVND (reference sequence). The CDR3 region is CASSIPGTLYGYTF. DNA of the CDR3: TGTGCCAGTAGTATCCCCGGGACACTCTATGGCTACACCTTC.

This clone came up once. The chain couples TRBV6-5 to TRBJ1-1; 9 nucleotides agree with TRBD1. J lost 5 bases, V lost 7 bases, and 5 bases had no gene match. Germline CDR1 MNHEY, CDR2 SVGAGI. The CDR3 loop spans 13 amino acids. CDR3 sequence (DNA): TGTGCCAGCATTCCGACAGGGGGGACTGAAGCTTTCTTT. It translates to CASIPTGGTEAFF.

This clone was counted between two and nine times. The V gene is TRBV5-1, the J gene TRBJ2-5; the D is unclear. There are 14 residues in the CDR3. V was clipped by 0 bases and J by 3 bases, with 9 bases between them. Germline V gives CDR1 SGHRS, CDR2 YFSETQ. CDR3 sequence reads: CASSLGYPKETQYF. CDR3 nucleotide sequence: TGCGCCAGCAGCTTGGGGTACCCTAAAGAGACCCAGTACTTC.